These 9 T cell receptor beta chains share one sample of origin, sequenced in a study of chemoradiotherapy in HPV16-positive cancers. Clones were sequenced by immunoSEQ multiplex PCR, and TCRdb holds only the in-frame ones, with some missing. Of tens of thousands of clones listed, about four fifths are singletons. Here the sequenced sample was blood, taken from a patient who underwent chemoradiotherapy. The receptor source for this set is a human donor with HPV-associated anogenital cancer.

This clone was observed once. This chain uses TRBV11-2 with TRBJ2-5; 16 nucleotides match TRBD2. The CDR3 extends over 17 amino acids. The V segment lost 5 bases and the J segment 5 bases; nucleotides outside the gene matches: 8. Germline V lookup: CDR1 SGHAT, CDR2 FQNNGV. This CDR3 is CASSTGTSGGAYETQYF. The CDR3 DNA follows: TGTGCCAGCAGCACCGGGACTAGCGGGGGGGCGTATGAGACCCAGTACTTC.

Here the CDR3 DNA reads TGTGCCAGCAGTTTCCAGGGGGCCCAAGAGACCCAGTACTTC. It codes for CASSFQGAQETQYF. The chain has TRBV7-9 and TRBJ2-5, with 8 positions matching TRBD1. The CDR3 consists of 14 residues. Per the germline V gene, CDR1 is SEHNR and CDR2 is FQNEAQ (reference sequence). J was trimmed by 1 base and V by 6 bases; bases with no gene match: 4. The full variable domain, its missing parts supplied by reference TRBV7-9 and TRBJ2-5, is DTGVSQNPRHKITKRGQNVTFRCDPISEHNRLYWYRQTLGQGPEFLTYFQNEAQLEKSRLLSDRFSAERPKGSFSTLEIQRTEQGDSAMYLCASSFQGAQETQYFGPGTRLLVL.

The chain couples TRBV19 to TRBJ2-1, with D perhaps TRBD2 (5 bases). The CDR3 has 15 amino acids. Germline values: CDR1 LNHDA, CDR2 SQIVND (reference sequence). The ends were cut back, 3 bases at V and 4 bases at J, with 13 bases in the middle. DNA for the CDR3: TGTGCCAGTAGTATGGGCTCGGGATTTTACAATGAGCAGTTCTTC. Its protein product is CASSMGSGFYNEQFF.

The chain has TRBV18 and TRBJ1-4, with unresolved D. The CDR3 has 15 residues. Germline V gene lookup returns CDR1 KGHSH and CDR2 LQKENI. V was cut by 4 bases and J by 7 bases, with 16 bases left in between. The CDR3 here is CASSREAKRGEKLFF. CDR3 nucleotide sequence: TGTGCCAGCTCACGTGAAGCGAAGAGAGGTGAAAAACTGTTTTTT.

The J gene is TRBJ1-3, the V gene TRBV30; D is ambiguous. Looked up from germline, CDR1 is GTSNPN and CDR2 is SVGIG (reference sequence). CDR3 length: 14 residues. The ends were cut back, 4 bases at V and 0 bases at J, with 10 bases in the middle. This chain's CDR3 is CAWTVSHSGNTIYF. The CDR3 DNA is TGTGCCTGGACAGTGAGCCACTCTGGAAACACCATATATTTT. The full variable domain, its missing parts supplied by reference TRBV30 and TRBJ1-3, is SQTIHQWPATLVQPVGSPLSLECTVEGTSNPNLYWYRQAAGRGLQLLFYSVGIGQISSEVPQNLSASRPQDRQFILSSKKLLLSDSGFYLCAWTVSHSGNTIYFGEGSWLTVV.

This chain joins TRBV5-1 and TRBJ2-3, with TRBD1 matching 9 bases. After removal of 4 bases from V and 6 bases from J, the junction contained 6 bases not matched to a gene. Germline V gene lookup returns CDR1 SGHRS and CDR2 YFSETQ. This CDR3 has 14 residues. The CDR3 sequence: CASSRDRVSDTQYF. The CDR3 region has the DNA TGCGCCAGCAGCAGGGACAGGGTGTCGGATACGCAGTATTTT.

This chain uses TRBV5-1 with TRBJ1-1, with 8 positions matching TRBD1. CDR1 is SGHRS and CDR2 is YFSETQ in the germline V gene. The CDR3 has 16 amino acids. The V gene end was trimmed by 1 base and the J gene end by 4 bases; junction bases not matched to a gene: 9. The CDR3 DNA reads as TGCGCCAGCAGCTTGAGGCAGGGGGCGTCGGGCACTGAAGCTTTCTTT. Translating it yields CASSLRQGASGTEAFF.

The sample holds a few counts of this clone. The chain couples TRBV21-1 to TRBJ1-5. TRBV21-1 represents a pseudogene. This CDR3 is built from 9 residues. The CDR3 DNA is TGTGCCAGCAAACAGCCCCAGCATTTT. Translating it yields CASKQPQHF.

The V and J genes are TRBV6-4 and TRBJ2-1; D is perhaps TRBD1 (5 bases). Germline assignment: CDR1 MRHNA and CDR2 SNTAGT. Trimming cost V 3 bases and J 0 bases, with 9 bases left between them. CDR3 length: 15 amino acids. The CDR3 region has the DNA TGTGCCAGCAGTGAGGGGCCTAGCTCCTACAATGAGCAGTTCTTC. This translates into CASSEGPSSYNEQFF.